The 16 T cell receptor beta chains below come from one sample, sequenced in a study of blood T cell repertoires in COVID-19. The method was immunoSEQ multiplex PCR; TCRdb's version includes in-frame clones alone and lacks a portion of them. The table records some 80,000 clones, about four fifths of them present only once. The sample was peripheral blood. All receptors come from a man older than 75 with acute or convalescent COVID-19.

V gene TRBV6-5 combines with J gene TRBJ1-2; D perhaps matches TRBD1 (6 bases). Germline CDR1 MNHEY, CDR2 SVGAGI. With 6 bases removed from V and 2 bases from J, the gap between germline ends came to 7 bases. This CDR3 contains 12 residues. The CDR3 spells CASRDSNYGYTF. In DNA, the CDR3 is TGTGCCAGCAGGGACAGCAACTATGGCTACACCTTC.

The chain uses TRBV7-9 and TRBJ1-2; TRBD1 matches 10 bases. In germline, CDR1 is SEHNR, CDR2 FQNEAQ (reference sequence). V lost 6 bases to trimming and J lost 2 bases; unmatched junction nucleotides: 3. The CDR3 extends over 14 amino acids. CDR3: CASRGTGANYGYTF. The CDR3 nucleotides are TGTGCCAGCAGAGGGACAGGGGCGAACTATGGCTACACCTTC.

This rearrangement joins TRBV7-2 to TRBJ2-5, with TRBD2 as a possible D gene (7 bases). Trimming shortened V by 0 bases and J by 5 bases, and 13 bases separated the two germline ends. Germline values: CDR1 SGHTA, CDR2 FQGNSA. The CDR3 runs 15 residues. The CDR3 nucleotides read TGTGCCAGCAGCTTAGCGGGGGGGGCCGGGGAGACCCAGTACTTC. Its translation is CASSLAGGAGETQYF. The variable domain in full, completed from reference TRBV7-2 and TRBJ2-5, reads GAGVSQSPSNKVTEKGKDVELRCDPISGHTALYWYRQSLGQGLEFLIYFQGNSAPDKSGLPSDRFSAERTGGSVSTLTIQRTQQEDSAVYLCASSLAGGAGETQYFGPGTRLLVL.

The V gene is TRBV7-3, the J gene TRBJ2-2, with D possibly TRBD2 on 5 matching bases. V lost 6 bases and J lost 1, with 9 bases in between. CDR1 is SGHTA and CDR2 is FQGTGA in the germline V gene. The CDR3 covers 14 residues. The CDR3 DNA follows: TGTGCCAGCAGTTCTGGACTGAACACCGGGGAGCTGTTTTTT. It specifies CASSSGLNTGELFF.

The chain links TRBV2 to TRBJ2-1; 13 bases agree with TRBD2. The CDR3 extends over 15 amino acids. Germline assignment: CDR1 SNHLY and CDR2 FYNNEI. V was pared by 6 bases and J by 6 bases, with 5 bases of the junction left unmatched. The CDR3 region has the DNA TGTGCCAGCAGGGAAACTAGCGGGGGGGCCAATGAGCAGTTCTTC. Encoded protein: CASRETSGGANEQFF.

The V call is TRBV7-8, the J call TRBJ1-6; no clear D gene. Germline CDR1 and CDR2: SGHVS and FQNEAQ. Trimming took 1 base from V and 10 from J, leaving 8 bases between them. The CDR3 contains 13 residues. The CDR3 DNA sequence: TGTGCCAGCAGCTTAGTTAGAGAGTCACCCCTCCACTTT. Translation gives CASSLVRESPLHF.

The chain uses TRBV10-2 and TRBJ2-7, with TRBD1 matching 10 bases. Unmatched junction bases numbered 6, after V lost 4 bases and J lost 6 bases. The CDR3 is 14 amino acids. Germline V gives CDR1 WSHSY, CDR2 SAAADI. As DNA, the CDR3 is TGCGCCAGCAGTGTACGACAGGGGGCAGGCGAGCAGTACTTC. Translating gives CASSVRQGAGEQYF.

This chain links TRBV2 with TRBJ1-2; D gene ambiguous. V gave up 7 bases and J gave up 4 bases, with 7 bases separating them. The germline V gene has CDR1 SNHLY and CDR2 FYNNEI. This CDR3 comprises 11 residues. Here the CDR3 reads CASTTSYGYTF. CDR3 coding DNA: TGTGCCAGCACCACATCCTATGGCTACACCTTC.

This clone was detected only once. CDR3 in amino acids: CASSALTSLNEKLFF. DNA of the CDR3: TGCGCCAGCAGCGCTTTGACAAGCCTTAATGAAAAACTGTTTTTT. The chain has TRBV5-1 and TRBJ1-4; D unclear. This CDR3 region has 15 residues. CDR1 SGHRS and CDR2 YFSETQ come from the germline V gene. The ends were cut back, 4 bases at V and 4 bases at J, with 14 bases in the middle.

CDR3 protein: CASSSPGLAGLQETQYF. The CDR3 coding sequence is TGTGCCAGTAGTTCACCGGGACTAGCGGGGCTACAAGAGACCCAGTACTTC. This chain uses TRBV19 with TRBJ2-5; 13 positions match TRBD2. This CDR3 contains 17 residues. J was trimmed by 2 bases and V by 5 bases; bases with no gene match: 8. CDR1 and CDR2 from the germline V gene are LNHDA and SQIVND (reference sequence).

This chain connects TRBV10-3 to TRBJ2-7, with D perhaps TRBD1 (5 bases). Trimming shortened V by 6 bases and J by 1 base, and 13 bases separated the two germline ends. Germline-derived CDR1 and CDR2 are ENHRY and SYGVKD. The CDR3 runs 14 residues. CDR3 bases: TGTGCCATCAGGCCCCAGACAGTTTCCTACGAGCAGTACTTC. This encodes CAIRPQTVSYEQYF.

A single count supports this clone. In DNA form, the CDR3 reads TGTGCCAGCAGCTGGACCGGGACAGGGGGCGCTGGGGCCAACGTCCTGACTTTC. Amino acids: CASSWTGTGGAGANVLTF. The chain has TRBV7-3 and TRBJ2-6, with 12 positions matching TRBD1. From germline, CDR1 is SGHTA and CDR2 FQGTGA. This CDR3 is 18 amino acids long. J gave up 2 bases and V 4 bases, and 6 bases lay outside the gene matches.

This rearrangement joins TRBV19 to TRBJ1-4; 8 bases fit TRBD1. After removal of 3 bases from V and 5 bases from J, the junction contained 17 bases not matched to a gene. This CDR3 contains 19 residues. Germline V gives CDR1 LNHDA, CDR2 SQIVND (reference sequence). CDR3: CASSMNSLRPGQANEKLFF. Here the CDR3 DNA reads TGTGCCAGTAGTATGAACTCCCTTAGGCCGGGACAGGCGAATGAAAAACTGTTTTTT.

This clone is a singleton in its sample. The chain recombines TRBV2 with TRBJ2-1; 10 bases align to TRBD2. CDR1 is SNHLY, CDR2 FYNNEI, per germline. The CDR3 contains 17 residues. Trimming removed 8 bases from V and 0 bases from J; junction bases left unmatched: 10. The CDR3 nucleotides read TGTGCCAGCGAGCTAGCGGGGGCTTCGAGCTCCTACAATGAGCAGTTCTTC. It yields the protein CASELAGASSSYNEQFF.

This chain links TRBV19 with TRBJ2-2; 10 bases are a match to TRBD1. The CDR3 totals 15 residues. V shed 5 bases and J 3 bases; nucleotides not matched to a gene: 3. Germline CDR1 LNHDA, CDR2 SQIVND (reference sequence). DNA of the CDR3: TGTGCCAGTAGTCGACAGGGGGCATACACCGGGGAGCTGTTTTTT. It encodes CASSRQGAYTGELFF.

The table lists this clone with a few counts. The CDR3 here is CASSADRGPYEQYF. CDR3 nucleotides: TGTGCCAGCAGTGCGGACAGGGGGCCATACGAGCAGTACTTC. This chain links TRBV2 with TRBJ2-7; TRBD1 agrees at 11 bases. Germline-derived CDR1 and CDR2 are SNHLY and FYNNEI. This CDR3 is built from 14 residues. J lost 4 bases, V lost 4 bases, and 3 bases had no gene match.